The source of this TCR beta chain is a study of regulatory and conventional T cells in RAG deficiency. Overall study findings and caveats: Patient subsets had shorter CDR3s; Omenn Treg-Tconv overlap exceeded 75%. In Omenn syndrome, sorted "Tregs" may be peripherally activated cells.

With 5 bases clipped from V and 4 bases from J, the junction kept 8 bases outside the gene matches. In germline, CDR1 is MNHEY, CDR2 SMNVEV (reference sequence). This CDR3 is built from 15 residues. Clones were sequenced by immunoSEQ multiplex PCR, and TCRdb holds only the in-frame ones, with some missing. The sample has more than 30,000 clones; 70% to 90% are singletons. The table lists this clone with a count of one. Antigen specificity is unknown. The sample was also linked to a second study, of regulatory T cells. This second study notes: The PCR used 52 TRBV and 13 TRBJ primers. In patients, unique TRB V-J pairs were restricted and V/J usage skewed, especially in Tregs.

The rearrangement uses TRBV27 and TRBJ1-3, with 7 bases lining up with TRBD1. Sequenced: CD8+ T cells sorted from blood. The source of this sequence is a human donor in good health. This chain's CDR3 is CASSPQTGRGNTIYF. The CDR3 DNA follows: TGTGCCAGCAGTCCCCAGACAGGGCGCGGAAACACCATATATTTT.